This TCR beta chain emerged from a study of STAT3 mutations in large granular lymphocyte leukemia. Study-wide background: Immunosuppressive therapy was given to more than half of T-LGLL patients.

Study-level points and caveats: Every T-cell large granular lymphocyte leukemia patient had at least one immunodominant TCR beta clonotype.

The table came from immunoSEQ multiplex PCR; TCRdb's copy has only in-frame clones and leaves some out. The table includes about 42,000 clones, about three quarters detected once. On this clone itself: No antigen is known for it.

Germline loops: CDR1 SGHTA, CDR2 FQGNSA. There are 15 residues in the CDR3. The ends were cut back, 1 base at V and 9 bases at J, with 17 bases in the middle. The receptor comes from a human donor with T large granular lymphocyte leukemia. Some clones in this sample may be carry-over from other donors' samples. The sequenced sample was PBMCs. The chain has TRBV7-2 and TRBJ2-3; maybe TRBD2 (6 bases). CDR3 in DNA: TGTGCCAGCAGCTTAGAATACCAGGGCGGGAAGACGCAGTATTTT. This codes for CASSLEYQGGKTQYF.